This T cell receptor beta chain was captured by sequencing in a study of OX40 agonist ivuxolimab in advanced cancers. Across the study: Patients undergoing dose escalation presented with hepatocellular carcinoma, melanoma, renal cell or head and neck cancer. From 23 to 79 years was the age range, with a mean of roughly 59 years, and over 70% were male. Enrollees could have had prior anti-PD-1, anti-PD-L1 or anti-CTLA-4 therapy, which 35% to 40% had received.

After removal of 6 bases from V and 1 base from J, the junction contained 5 bases not matched to a gene. The CDR3 runs to 14 residues. The V gene's germline CDR1 is SGHVS and CDR2 FQNEAQ. TCRdb's table, derived via immunoSEQ multiplex PCR, lists solely in-frame clones and lacks some. The table has approximately 10,000 clones, approximately 72% seen once. This clonotype was obtained from an adult with an advanced solid tumor such as melanoma, head and neck, liver or kidney cancer. Sequencing was performed on CD4+ or CD8+ T cells sorted from blood, taken in a trial of the OX40 agonist ivuxolimab. The V gene is TRBV7-8, the J gene TRBJ1-1; the match to TRBD1 covers 7 bases. The CDR3 is CASRRQGENTEAFF. DNA for the CDR3: TGTGCCAGCAGGCGACAGGGAGAGAACACTGAAGCTTTCTTT.